The rows below give T cell receptor beta chains drawn from one sample of a study of CD8+ T cells in alopecia areata. Produced via immunoSEQ multiplex PCR; TCRdb's table is partial and in-frame only. The repertoire holds roughly 40,000 clones, with roughly 53% as singletons. The sample comprised CD4+ Tregs sorted from blood. These receptors all stem from a human donor with alopecia areata. CDR3s include the opening cysteine and the closing phenylalanine or tryptophan. The D gene is left open where the match is weak. Rows may omit the clone size; those that give it use once, few, many or a size class.

CDR3 length: 14; V gene: TRBV27; clone size: -; D gene: -; J gene: TRBJ1-1; CDR3 protein: CASSATTINTEAFF; CDR3 DNA: TGTGCCAGCAGTGCGACAACTATTAACACTGAAGCTTTCTTT
CDR3 length: 13; V gene: TRBV7-8; clone size: -; D gene: -; J gene: TRBJ1-5; CDR3 protein: CASRHSQGQPQHF; CDR3 DNA: TGTGCCAGCAGGCACAGCCAGGGTCAGCCCCAGCATTTT
CDR3 length: 14; V gene: TRBV7-2; clone size: -; D gene: -; J gene: TRBJ1-2; CDR3 protein: CASSLAGGPYGYTF; CDR3 DNA: TGTGCCAGCAGCTTAGCAGGGGGTCCCTATGGCTACACCTTC
CDR3 length: 15; V gene: TRBV6-6; clone size: -; D gene: -; J gene: TRBJ2-1; CDR3 protein: CASSYGDPQYNEQFF; CDR3 DNA: TGTGCCAGCAGTTACGGGGACCCGCAGTACAATGAGCAGTTCTTC
CDR3 length: 15; V gene: TRBV7-8; clone size: few; D gene: -; J gene: TRBJ1-1; CDR3 protein: CASSFYRTPNTEAFF; CDR3 DNA: TGTGCCAGCAGCTTCTACCGGACACCTAACACTGAAGCTTTCTTT
CDR3 length: 15; V gene: TRBV4-2; clone size: -; D gene: TRBD1; J gene: TRBJ2-7; CDR3 protein: CASSQFGQGAYEQYF; CDR3 DNA: TGTGCCAGCAGCCAATTCGGACAGGGGGCCTACGAGCAGTACTTC
CDR3 length: 12; V gene: TRBV28; clone size: -; D gene: -; J gene: TRBJ2-1; CDR3 protein: CASSGGLRRQFF; CDR3 DNA: TGTGCCAGCAGTGGGGGACTGAGAAGGCAGTTCTTC
CDR3 length: 13; V gene: TRBV5-1; clone size: -; D gene: -; J gene: TRBJ1-1; CDR3 protein: CASSSQVNTEAFF; CDR3 DNA: TGCGCCAGCAGCTCACAGGTGAACACTGAAGCTTTCTTT
CDR3 length: 17; V gene: TRBV7-2; clone size: -; D gene: -; J gene: TRBJ2-1; CDR3 protein: CASSFFPGLGGSGEQFF; CDR3 DNA: TGTGCCAGCAGCTTCTTCCCGGGACTAGGGGGCTCGGGGGAGCAGTTCTTC
CDR3 length: 14; V gene: TRBV30; clone size: once; D gene: -; J gene: TRBJ2-3; CDR3 protein: CAWSGPALTDTQYF; CDR3 DNA: TGTGCCTGGAGTGGGCCGGCCCTCACAGATACGCAGTATTTT
CDR3 length: 13; V gene: TRBV5-1; clone size: -; D gene: -; J gene: TRBJ2-7; CDR3 protein: CASSEGHYYEQYF; CDR3 DNA: TGCGCCAGCAGCGAGGGACACTACTACGAGCAGTACTTC
CDR3 length: 15; V gene: TRBV27; clone size: -; D gene: -; J gene: TRBJ1-6; CDR3 protein: CASTSWLQGGSPLHF; CDR3 DNA: TGTGCCAGCACCTCCTGGTTGCAGGGAGGTTCACCCCTCCACTTT
CDR3 length: 12; V gene: TRBV28; clone size: once; D gene: -; J gene: TRBJ2-3; CDR3 protein: CASSLMSDTQYF; CDR3 DNA: TGTGCCAGCAGTTTAATGTCGGATACGCAGTATTTT
CDR3 length: 10; V gene: TRBV20-1; clone size: -; D gene: -; J gene: TRBJ2-3; CDR3 protein: CSATADTQYF; CDR3 DNA: TGCAGTGCTACCGCAGATACGCAGTATTTT
CDR3 length: 16; V gene: TRBV5-1; clone size: -; D gene: TRBD1; J gene: TRBJ2-5; CDR3 protein: CASSLGLGTGQETQYF; CDR3 DNA: TGCGCCAGCAGCTTGGGGCTCGGGACAGGCCAAGAGACCCAGTACTTC